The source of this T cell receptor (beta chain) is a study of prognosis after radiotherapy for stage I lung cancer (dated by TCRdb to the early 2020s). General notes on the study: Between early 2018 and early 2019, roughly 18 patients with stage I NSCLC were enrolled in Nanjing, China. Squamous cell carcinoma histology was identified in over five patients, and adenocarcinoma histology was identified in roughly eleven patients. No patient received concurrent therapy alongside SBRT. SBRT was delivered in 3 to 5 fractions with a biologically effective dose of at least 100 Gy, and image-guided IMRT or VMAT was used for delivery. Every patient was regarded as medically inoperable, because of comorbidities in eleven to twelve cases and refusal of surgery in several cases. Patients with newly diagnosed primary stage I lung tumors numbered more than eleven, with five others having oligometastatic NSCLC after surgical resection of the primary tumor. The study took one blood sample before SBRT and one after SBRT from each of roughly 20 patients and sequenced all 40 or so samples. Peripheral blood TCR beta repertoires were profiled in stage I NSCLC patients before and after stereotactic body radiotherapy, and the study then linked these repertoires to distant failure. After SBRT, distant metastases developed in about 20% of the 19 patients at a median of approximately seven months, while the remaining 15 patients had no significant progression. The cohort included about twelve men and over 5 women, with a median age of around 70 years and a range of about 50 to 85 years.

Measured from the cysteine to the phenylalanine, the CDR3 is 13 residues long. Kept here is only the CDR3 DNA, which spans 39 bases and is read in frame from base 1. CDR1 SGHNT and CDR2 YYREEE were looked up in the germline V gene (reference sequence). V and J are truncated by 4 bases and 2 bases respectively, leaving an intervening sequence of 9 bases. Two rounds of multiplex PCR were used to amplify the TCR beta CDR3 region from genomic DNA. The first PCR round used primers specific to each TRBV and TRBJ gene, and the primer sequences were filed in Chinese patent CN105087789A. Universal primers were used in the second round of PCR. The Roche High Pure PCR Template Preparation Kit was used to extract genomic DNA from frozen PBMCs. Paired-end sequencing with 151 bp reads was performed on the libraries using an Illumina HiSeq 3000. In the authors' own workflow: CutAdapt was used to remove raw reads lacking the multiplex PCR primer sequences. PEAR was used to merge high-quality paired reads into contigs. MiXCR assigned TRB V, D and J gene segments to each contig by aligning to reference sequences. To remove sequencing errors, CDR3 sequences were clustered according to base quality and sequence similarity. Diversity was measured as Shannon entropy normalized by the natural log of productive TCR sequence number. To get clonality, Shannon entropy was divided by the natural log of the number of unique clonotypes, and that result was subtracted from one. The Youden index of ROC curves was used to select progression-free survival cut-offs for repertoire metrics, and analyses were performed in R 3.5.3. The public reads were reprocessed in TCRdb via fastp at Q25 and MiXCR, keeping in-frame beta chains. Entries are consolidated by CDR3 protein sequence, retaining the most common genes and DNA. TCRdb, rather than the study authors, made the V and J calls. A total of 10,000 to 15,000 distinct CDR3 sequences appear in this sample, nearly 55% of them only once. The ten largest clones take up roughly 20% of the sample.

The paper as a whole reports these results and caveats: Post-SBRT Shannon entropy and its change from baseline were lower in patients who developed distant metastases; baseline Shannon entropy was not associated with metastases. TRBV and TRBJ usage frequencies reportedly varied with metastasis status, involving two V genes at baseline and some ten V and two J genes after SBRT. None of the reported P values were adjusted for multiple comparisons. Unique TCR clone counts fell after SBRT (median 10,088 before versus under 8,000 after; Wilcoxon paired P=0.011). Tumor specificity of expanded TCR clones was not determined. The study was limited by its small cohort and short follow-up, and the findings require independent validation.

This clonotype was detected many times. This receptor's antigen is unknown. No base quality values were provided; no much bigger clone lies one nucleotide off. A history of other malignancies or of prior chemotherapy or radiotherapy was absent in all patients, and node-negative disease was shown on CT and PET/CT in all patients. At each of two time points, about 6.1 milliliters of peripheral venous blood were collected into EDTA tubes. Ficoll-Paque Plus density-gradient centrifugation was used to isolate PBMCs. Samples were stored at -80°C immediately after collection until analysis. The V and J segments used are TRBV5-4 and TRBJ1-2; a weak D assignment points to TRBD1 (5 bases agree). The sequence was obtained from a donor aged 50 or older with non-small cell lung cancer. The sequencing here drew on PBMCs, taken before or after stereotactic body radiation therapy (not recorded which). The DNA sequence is TGTGCCAGCAGCCCCGACAGAAACTATGGCTACACCTTC. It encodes CASSPDRNYGYTF.